This T cell receptor beta chain was retrieved from a study of blood T cell repertoires in COVID-19. The overall study: COVID-19 samples collected from the United States, Italy and Spain covered acute and convalescent phases. The analysed material was cDNA or gDNA that came from T cells, B-cell-depleted T cells, or PBMCs.

With V trimmed by 3 bases and J by 1 base, 3 bases remained unmatched. CDR3 length: 17 amino acids. CDR1 is SGDLS and CDR2 is YYNGEE in the germline V gene. In the authors' workflow: Estimates of nucleated cell counts were drawn from the amplification of reference gene primers. Sequencing used immunoSEQ multiplex PCR; TCRdb keeps in-frame clones, though not all of them. V and J calls and clone size come straight from that table; D and trimming were deduced from the DNA. The table lists 30,000 to 40,000 clones, approximately 77% of them singletons. This clonotype was obtained from a human donor in a cohort sampled during active COVID-19. This chain joins TRBV9 and TRBJ2-2, with 13 positions matching TRBD2. Material for sequencing was peripheral blood. The CDR3 coding sequence is TGTGCCAGCAGCGCGGGACTAGCGGGATTGAACACCGGGGAGCTGTTTTTT. Protein: CASSAGLAGLNTGELFF.